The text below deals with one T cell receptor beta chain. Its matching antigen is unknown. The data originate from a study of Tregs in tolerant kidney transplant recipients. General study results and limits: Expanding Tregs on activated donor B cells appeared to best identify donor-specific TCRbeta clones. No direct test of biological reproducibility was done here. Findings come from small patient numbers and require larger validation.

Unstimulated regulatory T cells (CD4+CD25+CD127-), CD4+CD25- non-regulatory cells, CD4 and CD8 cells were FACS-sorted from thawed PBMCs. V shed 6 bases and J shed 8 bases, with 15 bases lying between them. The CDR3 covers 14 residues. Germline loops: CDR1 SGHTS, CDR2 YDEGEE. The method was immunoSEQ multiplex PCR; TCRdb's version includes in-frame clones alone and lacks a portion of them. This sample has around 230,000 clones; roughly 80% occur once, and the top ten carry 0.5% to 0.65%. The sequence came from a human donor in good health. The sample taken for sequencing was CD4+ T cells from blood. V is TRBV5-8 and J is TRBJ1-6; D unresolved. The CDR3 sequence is CASTYYFEDSPLHF. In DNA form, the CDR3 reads TGTGCCAGCACCTATTATTTCGAGGATTCACCCCTCCACTTT.